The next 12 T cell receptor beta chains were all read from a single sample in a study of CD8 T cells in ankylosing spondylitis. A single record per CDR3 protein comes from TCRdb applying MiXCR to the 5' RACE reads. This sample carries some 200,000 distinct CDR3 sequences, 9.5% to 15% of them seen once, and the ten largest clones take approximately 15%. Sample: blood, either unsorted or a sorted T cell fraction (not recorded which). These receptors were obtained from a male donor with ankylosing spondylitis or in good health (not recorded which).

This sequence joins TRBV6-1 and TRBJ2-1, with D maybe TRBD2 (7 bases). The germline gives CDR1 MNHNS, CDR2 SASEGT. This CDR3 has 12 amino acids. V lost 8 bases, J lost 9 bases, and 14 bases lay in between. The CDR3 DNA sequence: TGTGCCAGCCGAGGGGGGGCCCGTGAGCAGTTCTTC. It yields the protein CASRGGAREQFF.

The CDR3 DNA sequence: TGTGCCAGCAGTGGGGGGGGCTATGGCTACACCTTC. This translates into CASSGGGYGYTF. The chain carries TRBV27 and TRBJ1-2, with TRBD1 as a possible D gene (5 bases). The CDR3 totals 12 residues. Germline CDR1 and CDR2: MNHEY and SMNVEV (reference sequence). V lost 5 bases, J lost 4 bases, and 8 bases lay in between.

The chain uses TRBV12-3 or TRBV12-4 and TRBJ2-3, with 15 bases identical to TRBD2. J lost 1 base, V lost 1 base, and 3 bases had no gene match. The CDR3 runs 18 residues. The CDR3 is CASSLGTSGRVGTDTQYF. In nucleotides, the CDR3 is TGTGCCAGCAGTTTAGGGACTAGCGGGAGGGTCGGCACAGATACGCAGTATTTT.

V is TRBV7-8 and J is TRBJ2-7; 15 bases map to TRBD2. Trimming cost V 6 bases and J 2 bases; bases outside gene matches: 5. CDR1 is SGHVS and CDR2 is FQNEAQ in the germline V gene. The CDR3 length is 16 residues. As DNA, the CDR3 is TGTGCCAGCAGACCCGGGACTAGCGGGGGGACCTACGAGCAGTACTTC. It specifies CASRPGTSGGTYEQYF. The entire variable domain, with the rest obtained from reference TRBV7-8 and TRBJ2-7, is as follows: GAGVSQSPRYKVAKRGQDVALRCDPISGHVSLFWYQQALGQGPEFLTYFQNEAQLDKSGLPSDRFFAERPEGSVSTLKIQRTQQEDSAVYLCASRPGTSGGTYEQYFGPGTRLTVT.

The chain's CDR3 is CASSGLAGYEQFF. DNA for the CDR3: TGTGCCAGCAGCGGGCTAGCGGGATATGAGCAGTTCTTC. The chain carries TRBV9 and TRBJ2-1, with 9 bases matching TRBD2. Trimming at V came to 3 bases and at J to 8 bases, leaving 3 bases not matched to a gene. The germline V gene has CDR1 SGDLS and CDR2 YYNGEE. The CDR3 consists of 13 residues.

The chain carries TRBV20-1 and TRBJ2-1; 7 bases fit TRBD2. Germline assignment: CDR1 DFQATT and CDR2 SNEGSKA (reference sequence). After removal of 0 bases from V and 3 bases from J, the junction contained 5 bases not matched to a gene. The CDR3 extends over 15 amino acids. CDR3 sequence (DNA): TGCAGTGCTAGAGATGGGAGGGTTGGCTACAATGAGCAGTTCTTC. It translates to CSARDGRVGYNEQFF.

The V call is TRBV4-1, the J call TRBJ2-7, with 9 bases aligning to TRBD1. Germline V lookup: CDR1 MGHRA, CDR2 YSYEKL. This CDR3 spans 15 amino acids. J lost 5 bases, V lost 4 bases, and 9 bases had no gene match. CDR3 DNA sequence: TGCGCCAGCAGCCCACCGGGACAGGGATTGGACGAGCAGTACTTC. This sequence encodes CASSPPGQGLDEQYF.

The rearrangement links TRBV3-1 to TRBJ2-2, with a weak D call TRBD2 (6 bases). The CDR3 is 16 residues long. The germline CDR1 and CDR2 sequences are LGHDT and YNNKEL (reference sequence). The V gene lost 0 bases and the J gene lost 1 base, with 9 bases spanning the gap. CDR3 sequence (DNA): TGTGCCAGCAGCCAAGATAGCGGCCAGAACACCGGGGAGCTGTTTTTT. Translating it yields CASSQDSGQNTGELFF.

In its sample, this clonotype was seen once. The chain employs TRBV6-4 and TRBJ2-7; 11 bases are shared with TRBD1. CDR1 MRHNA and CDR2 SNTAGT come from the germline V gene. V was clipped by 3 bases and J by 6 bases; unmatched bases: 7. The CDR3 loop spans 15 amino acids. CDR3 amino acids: CASSEGTGGGGEQYF. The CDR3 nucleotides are TGTGCCAGCAGTGAGGGGACAGGGGGAGGTGGCGAGCAGTACTTC.

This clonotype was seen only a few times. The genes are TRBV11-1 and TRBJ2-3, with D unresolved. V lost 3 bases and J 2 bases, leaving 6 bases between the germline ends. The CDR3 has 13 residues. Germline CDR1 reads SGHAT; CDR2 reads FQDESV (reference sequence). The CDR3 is CASSFINTDTQYF. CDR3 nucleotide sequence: TGTGCCAGCAGCTTCATAAACACAGATACGCAGTATTTT.

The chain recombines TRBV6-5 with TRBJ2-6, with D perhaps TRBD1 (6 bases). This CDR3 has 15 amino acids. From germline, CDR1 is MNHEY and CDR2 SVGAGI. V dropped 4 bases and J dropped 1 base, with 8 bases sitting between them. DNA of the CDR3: TGTGCCAGCAGTTTTCAGGGGTCTGGGGCCAACGTCCTGACTTTC. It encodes CASSFQGSGANVLTF.

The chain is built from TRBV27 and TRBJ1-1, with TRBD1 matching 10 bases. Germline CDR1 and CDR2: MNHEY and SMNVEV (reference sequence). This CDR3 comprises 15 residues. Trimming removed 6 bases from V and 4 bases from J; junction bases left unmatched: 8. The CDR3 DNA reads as TGTGCCAGCAGGGGACAGGGGCCGTCGGGCACTGAAGCTTTCTTT. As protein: CASRGQGPSGTEAFF.